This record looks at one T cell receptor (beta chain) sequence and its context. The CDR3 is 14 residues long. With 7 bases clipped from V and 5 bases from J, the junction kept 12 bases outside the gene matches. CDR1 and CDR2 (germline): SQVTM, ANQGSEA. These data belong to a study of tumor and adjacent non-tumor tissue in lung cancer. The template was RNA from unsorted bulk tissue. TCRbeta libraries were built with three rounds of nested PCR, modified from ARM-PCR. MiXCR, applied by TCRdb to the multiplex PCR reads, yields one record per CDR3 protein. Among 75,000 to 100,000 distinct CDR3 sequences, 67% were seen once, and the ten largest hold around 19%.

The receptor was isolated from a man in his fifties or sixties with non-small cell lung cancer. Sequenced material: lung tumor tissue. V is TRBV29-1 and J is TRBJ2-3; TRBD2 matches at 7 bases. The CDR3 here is CSGSGRETIDTQYF. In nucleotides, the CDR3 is TGCAGCGGCTCTGGGCGGGAGACAATAGATACGCAGTATTTT.